These 8 T cell receptor beta chains came from one sample sequenced in a study of T cell repertoires in cytomegalovirus infection. TCRdb fed the reads into MiXCR, producing one record per CDR3 protein. This table holds about 890,000 distinct CDR3 sequences, approximately 31% found once. These receptors have no identified antigens. This specimen was cultured CD8+ T cells from PBMCs, taken from culture after CMV antigen stimulation. Every receptor here comes from a human donor in good health (CMV status not recorded). Some clones in this sample may be carry-over from other donors' samples.

Details on this clonotype: Lacking the conserved final phenylalanine or tryptophan, this CDR3 likely reflects a read error. The rearrangement uses TRBV10-2 and TRBJ2-1; D remains ambiguous. Trimming took off 5 bases at V and 5 bases at J, with 16 bases between the two ends. The CDR3 runs 15 residues. Germline V gives CDR1 WSHSY, CDR2 SAAADI. The chain's CDR3 is CASSSRGPFNNEQFL. Written as DNA, the CDR3 is TGCGCCAGCAGTTCTCGCGGACCTTTCAACAATGAGCAGTTCTTA.

Only a few counts were recorded for this clonotype. This chain connects TRBV6-2 or TRBV6-3 to TRBJ2-7, with 7 positions matching TRBD1. This CDR3 contains 14 residues. Germline V lookup: CDR1 MNHEY, CDR2 SVGEGT. The junction had 6 bases not matched to a gene; V was cut back by 0 bases and J by 7 bases. CDR3 sequence reads: CASSYSGQLAEQYF. The CDR3 bases are TGTGCCAGCAGTTACTCGGGACAGCTCGCGGAGCAGTACTTC.

This clonotype was detected only a few times. This sequence joins TRBV10-3 and TRBJ2-5; perhaps TRBD2 as D (6 bases). The CDR3 is made up of 12 amino acids. Deletions cut 9 bases from V and 2 bases from J, with 10 bases between. The germline V gene encodes CDR1 ENHRY and CDR2 SYGVKD. CDR3 loop: CAIRGTQETQYF. The DNA for the CDR3 is TGTGCCATACGCGGGACTCAAGAGACCCAGTACTTC.

The genes are TRBV3-1 and TRBJ2-1; 8 positions agree with TRBD2. Germline CDR1 and CDR2: LGHDT and YNNKEL (reference sequence). V dropped 4 bases and J dropped 2; count of bases not matched to a gene: 4. This CDR3 is 15 amino acids long. CDR3 region: CASSLLGLAYNEQFF. Written as DNA, the CDR3 is TGTGCCAGCAGCCTATTGGGACTAGCCTACAATGAGCAGTTCTTC.

The chain couples TRBV10-2 to TRBJ2-5, with D possibly matching TRBD1 (5 bases). In germline, CDR1 is WSHSY, CDR2 SAAADI. This CDR3 has 13 residues. V was clipped by 8 bases and J by 2 bases, with 12 bases between them. CDR3 amino acids: CASLQPGQETQYF. The DNA for the CDR3 is TGCGCCAGCCTTCAACCAGGGCAAGAGACCCAGTACTTC.

Comment on this clonotype: Since a much larger clone is just one base distant, this may be a read error. V usage is TRBV7-9 and J usage is TRBJ2-7; tentatively, D is TRBD2 (5 bases). The CDR3 length is 14 residues. The V end lost 7 bases, the J end lost 1 base, and 14 bases lay between the germline ends. CDR1 is SEHNR, CDR2 FQNEAQ, per germline (reference sequence). CDR3 nucleotides: TGTGCCAGCAACCAGAGGGATCTTTCCTACGAGCAGTACTTC. Residues: CASNQRDLSYEQYF.

This clonotype showed up just a few times. This chain joins TRBV2 and TRBJ2-6; D is undetermined. Germline assignment: CDR1 SNHLY and CDR2 FYNNEI. The CDR3 has 15 residues. V dropped 6 bases and J dropped 2 bases, with 11 bases sitting between them. CDR3 region: CASRPVATGANVLTF. The DNA for the CDR3 is TGTGCCAGCAGGCCGGTAGCAACTGGGGCCAACGTCCTGACTTTC.

DNA for the CDR3: TGCAGCGTTACCATTAGGGACAGGCGACAAGAGACCCAGTACTTC. This encodes CSVTIRDRRQETQYF. The rearrangement joins TRBV29-1 to TRBJ2-5, with 8 bases matching TRBD1. CDR3 length equals 15 residues. J lost 2 bases, V lost 5 bases, and 10 bases had no gene match. Germline V gene lookup returns CDR1 SQVTM and CDR2 ANQGSEA.